What follows is one T cell receptor beta chain and its context. This clone was recorded only once. It has no known antigen specificity. Base qualities are missing; no much larger clone stands one base away. The record originates from a study of STAT5B mutations in CD4+ large granular lymphocyte leukemia (dated by TCRdb to 2022 to 2024). About the full investigation: Among healthy controls, the CDR3 'QG' motif was associated with a particular HLA allele. TCRbeta repertoires of CD4+ T-cell large granular lymphocyte leukemia patients were compared with those of healthy blood donors. Flow cytometry on FACSCanto II or FACSVerse confirmed that purified fractions exceeded 95% purity among lymphocytes.

General study outcomes and caveats: Enrichment of TRBV06-family usage was observed among the top patient clones (8/27) relative to healthy controls (2/35). The data were not HLA-matched, and the relatively small sample size could explain the higher clonality seen in CD4+ compared with CD8+ T-LGLL. Main leukemic clonotypes were private to each patient, although approximately 25% of the main leukemic clonotypes were found at low frequency in the non-leukemic repertoires of other patients. CD4-sorted patient repertoires appeared more clonal than healthy CD4+ repertoires, and this difference persisted after removing the putative leukemic clones.

The healthy controls were some 36 blood donors, and the buffy coats of these donors were supplied by the Finnish Red Cross blood service. All TCR-sequenced material derived from peripheral blood: patient blood samples and healthy donor buffy coats. Ficoll-Hypaque gradient centrifugation was used to isolate peripheral blood mononuclear cells. For the healthy controls, CD4+ cells were obtained from buffy coats by magnetic purification. Genomic DNA was extracted with the Gentra Puregene Cell and Tissue kit and quantified on a Qubit 2.0 fluorometer. Reading from cysteine to phenylalanine, the CDR3 counts 12 amino acids. The only DNA kept is the CDR3, 36 bases in frame from the first base. Trimming at the junction amounts to 4 bases on V and 10 bases on J, and the germline ends lie 11 bases apart. The germline V gene gives CDR1 as MGHRA and CDR2 as YSYEKL. The immunoSEQ assay at survey resolution was applied to genomic DNA for sequencing of TCRbeta rearrangements. The study's own analysis went as follows. In the TCR sequencing data, the lowest productive clonotype frequency that could be detected was 2.59 x 10-5. Only productive TCRbeta rearrangements, meaning sequences that were complete and in-frame, were kept for the analyses. Simpson clonality, calculated in the immunoSEQ Analyzer version 3.0, was used as the measure of sample clonality. Clones were grouped by frequency into very rare, small, medium, large (1-20%) or hyperexpanded (>20%) categories. Generation probabilities were estimated with OLGA 1.2.3, V-gene circos plots were made with VDJtools, specificities were searched in VDJdb, and CDR3 motifs were identified with GLIPH. TCRdb limited this immuneACCESS table to in-frame rearrangements with V and J called. A share of clones is missing; checked studies link under half to unresolved V genes, and the rest is unexplained. That table furnishes V, J and clone size, whereas the DNA furnished D and trimming. The sample table lists some 35,000 clones, approximately 89% of them with a count of one. More than 0.75% of the sample is in the top ten clones.

The chain is encoded by TRBV4-1 joined to TRBJ2-1, with the D gene not clear enough to name. The sample consisted of CD4+ T cells from blood buffy coats. The clonotype originates from a human donor in good health. The CDR3 region: CASSPGDGEQFF. Here is the DNA: TGCGCCAGCAGCCCGGGTGACGGAGAGCAGTTCTTC.